The 6 T cell receptor beta chains below come from one sample, sequenced in a study of blood T cells in healthy people across ages. Through a sample-barcoded 5' primer and a J-beta primer mix, a second PCR was run for roughly 7 to 11 cycles. One entry per CDR3 protein, called by TCRdb with MiXCR from the 5' RACE reads. This table holds 700,000 to 950,000 distinct CDR3 sequences, 58% found once. What was sequenced was blood. These receptors all come from a man younger than 45 in good health.

This chain links TRBV27 with TRBJ2-1, with 9 bases fitting TRBD1. The germline CDR1 and CDR2 sequences are MNHEY and SMNVEV (reference sequence). V dropped 5 bases and J dropped 4; count of bases not matched to a gene: 12. This CDR3 is 17 amino acids long. CDR3 residues: CASSAKPPGQGYNEQFF. The CDR3 DNA reads TGTGCCAGCAGTGCGAAACCCCCGGGACAGGGTTACAATGAGCAGTTCTTC.

The rearrangement joins TRBV5-1 to TRBJ2-5; unclear D gene. Per the germline V gene, CDR1 is SGHRS and CDR2 is YFSETQ. Trimming cost V 0 bases and J 2 bases, with 11 bases left between them. The CDR3 contains 15 residues. The CDR3 spells CASSLALGEQETQYF. The DNA for the CDR3 is TGCGCCAGCAGCTTGGCCCTGGGTGAGCAAGAGACCCAGTACTTC. Using reference TRBV5-1 and TRBJ2-5 for the parts outside the CDR3, the full variable domain is KAGVTQTPRYLIKTRGQQVTLSCSPISGHRSVSWYQQTPGQGLQFLFEYFSETQRNKGNFPGRFSGRQFSNSRSEMNVSTLELGDSALYLCASSLALGEQETQYFGPGTRLLVL.

The chain is built from TRBV25-1 and TRBJ2-1, with D perhaps TRBD2 (6 bases). The germline gives CDR1 MGHDK, CDR2 SYGVNS. This CDR3 comprises 14 residues. The V gene lost 3 bases and the J gene lost 7 bases, with 13 bases spanning the gap. DNA for the CDR3: TGTGCCAGCAGTGAGAACGGGGGAATTAATGAGCAGTTCTTC. Its translation is CASSENGGINEQFF.

The rearrangement links TRBV11-2 to TRBJ2-4, with 12 bases aligning to TRBD2. Trimming cost V 0 bases and J 9 bases; bases outside gene matches: 3. Per the germline V gene, CDR1 is SGHAT and CDR2 is FQNNGV. This CDR3 is 15 amino acids long. Here the CDR3 DNA reads TGTGCCAGCAGCTTAGACAGGACTAGCGGGACCATTCAGTACTTC. Protein sequence: CASSLDRTSGTIQYF.

This clonotype was seen a few times. V and J are TRBV4-3 and TRBJ2-7, with D perhaps TRBD2 (5 bases). This CDR3 has 15 amino acids. CDR1 and CDR2 (germline): LGHNA, YSLEER. The V and J ends lost 0 bases and 2 bases respectively, with 11 bases between them. The CDR3 loop reads CASSQDRGRPYEQYF. The CDR3, as DNA: TGCGCCAGCAGCCAAGATCGAGGGCGTCCCTACGAGCAGTACTTC.

V usage is TRBV21-1 and J usage is TRBJ2-3; TRBD1 is the table's D call and was not checked against the DNA. TRBV21-1 is an annotated pseudogene. The CDR3 has 15 residues. Here the CDR3 DNA reads TGTGCCAGCAAGACCGGGACAGGGGGCGCAGATACGCAGTATTTT. Amino acid sequence: CASKTGTGGADTQYF.